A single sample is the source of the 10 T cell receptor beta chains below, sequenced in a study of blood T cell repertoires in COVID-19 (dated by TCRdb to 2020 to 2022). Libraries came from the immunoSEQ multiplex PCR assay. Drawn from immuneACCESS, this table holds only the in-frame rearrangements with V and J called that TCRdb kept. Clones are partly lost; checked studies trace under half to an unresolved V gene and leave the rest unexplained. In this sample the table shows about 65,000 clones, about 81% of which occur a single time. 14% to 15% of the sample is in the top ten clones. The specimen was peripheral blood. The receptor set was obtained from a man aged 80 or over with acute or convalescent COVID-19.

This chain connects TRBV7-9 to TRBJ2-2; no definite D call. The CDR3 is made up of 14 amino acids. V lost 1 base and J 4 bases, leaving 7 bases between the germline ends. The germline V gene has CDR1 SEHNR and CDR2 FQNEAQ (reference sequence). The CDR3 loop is CASSLVSATGELFF. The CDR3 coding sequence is TGTGCCAGCAGCTTAGTAAGCGCCACCGGGGAGCTGTTTTTT.

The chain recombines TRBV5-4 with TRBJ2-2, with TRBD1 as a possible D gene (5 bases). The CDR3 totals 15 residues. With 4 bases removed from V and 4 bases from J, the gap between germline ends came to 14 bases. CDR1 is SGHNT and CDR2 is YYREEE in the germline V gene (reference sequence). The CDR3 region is CASSPVGHVTGELFF. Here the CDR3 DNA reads TGTGCCAGCAGCCCGGTGGGGCACGTCACCGGGGAGCTGTTTTTT.

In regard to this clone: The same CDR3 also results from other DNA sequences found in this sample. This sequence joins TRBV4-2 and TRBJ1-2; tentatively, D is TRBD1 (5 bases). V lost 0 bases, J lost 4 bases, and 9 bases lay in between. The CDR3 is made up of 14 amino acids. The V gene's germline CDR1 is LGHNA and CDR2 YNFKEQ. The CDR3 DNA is TGTGCCAGCAGCCAAGATCCGGGGGGCTATGGCTACACCTTC. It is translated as CASSQDPGGYGYTF.

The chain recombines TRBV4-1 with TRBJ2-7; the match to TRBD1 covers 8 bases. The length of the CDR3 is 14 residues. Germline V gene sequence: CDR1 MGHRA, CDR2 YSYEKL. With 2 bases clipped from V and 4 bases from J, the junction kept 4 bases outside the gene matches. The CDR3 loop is CASSQSDRAYEQYF. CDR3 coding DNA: TGCGCCAGCAGCCAATCGGACAGGGCTTACGAGCAGTACTTC.

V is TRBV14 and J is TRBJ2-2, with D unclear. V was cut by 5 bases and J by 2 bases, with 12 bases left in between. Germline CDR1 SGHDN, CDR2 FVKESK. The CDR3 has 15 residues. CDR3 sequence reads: CASSAGSINTGELFF. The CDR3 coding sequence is TGTGCCAGCAGCGCCGGGTCCATAAACACCGGGGAGCTGTTTTTT. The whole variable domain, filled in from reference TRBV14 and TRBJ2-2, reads EAGVTQFPSHSVIEKGQTVTLRCDPISGHDNLYWYRRVMGKEIKFLLHFVKESKQDESGMPNNRFLAERTGGTYSTLKVQPAELEDSGVYFCASSAGSINTGELFFGEGSRLTVL.

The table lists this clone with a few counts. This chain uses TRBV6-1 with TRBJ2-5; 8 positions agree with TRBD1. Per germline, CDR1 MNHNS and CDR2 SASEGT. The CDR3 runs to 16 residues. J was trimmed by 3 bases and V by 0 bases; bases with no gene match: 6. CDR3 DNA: TGTGCCAGCAGTGAAGCGCCCGGGACAGGCAAAGAGACCCAGTACTTC. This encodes CASSEAPGTGKETQYF.

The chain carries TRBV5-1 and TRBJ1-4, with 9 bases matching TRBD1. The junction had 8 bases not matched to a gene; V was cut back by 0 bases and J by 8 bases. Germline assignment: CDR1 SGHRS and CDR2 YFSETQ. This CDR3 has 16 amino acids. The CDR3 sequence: CASSLGIDRGNEKLFF. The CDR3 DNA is TGCGCCAGCAGCTTGGGGATCGACAGGGGGAACGAAAAACTGTTTTTT.

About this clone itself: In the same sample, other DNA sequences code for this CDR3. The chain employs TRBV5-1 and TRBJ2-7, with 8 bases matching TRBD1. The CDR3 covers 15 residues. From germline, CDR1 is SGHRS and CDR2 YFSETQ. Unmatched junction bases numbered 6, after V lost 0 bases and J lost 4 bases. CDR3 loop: CASSLGGQGGYEQYF. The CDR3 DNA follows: TGCGCCAGCAGCTTGGGAGGACAGGGAGGATACGAGCAGTACTTC. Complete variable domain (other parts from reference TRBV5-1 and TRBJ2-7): KAGVTQTPRYLIKTRGQQVTLSCSPISGHRSVSWYQQTPGQGLQFLFEYFSETQRNKGNFPGRFSGRQFSNSRSEMNVSTLELGDSALYLCASSLGGQGGYEQYFGPGTRLTVT.

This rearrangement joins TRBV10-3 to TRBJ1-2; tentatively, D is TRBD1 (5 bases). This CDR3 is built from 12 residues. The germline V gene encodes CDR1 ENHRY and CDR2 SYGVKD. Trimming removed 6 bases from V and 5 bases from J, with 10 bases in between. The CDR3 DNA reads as TGTGCCATCAGGGACGGGGGGTATGGCTACACCTTC. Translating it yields CAIRDGGYGYTF.

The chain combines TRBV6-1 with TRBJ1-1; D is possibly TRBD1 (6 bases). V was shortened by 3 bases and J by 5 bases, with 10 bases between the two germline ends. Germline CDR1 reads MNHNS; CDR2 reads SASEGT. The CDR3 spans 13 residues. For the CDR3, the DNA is TGTGCCAGCAGTGACGAGGGGGGGACTGAAGCTTTCTTT. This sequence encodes CASSDEGGTEAFF.